This T cell receptor (beta chain) is from a study of CD8+CD57+ T cells in acquired aplastic anemia. Previously, flow cytometry had revealed CD8+CD57+ cell expansion in the patients chosen for sequencing. Genomic DNA, serving as template, underwent TCR beta VDJ and CDR3 profiling. TCRdb reprocessed the reads with MiXCR, giving one entry per CDR3 protein. This table holds about 200,000 distinct CDR3 sequences, 65% found once. Germline V lookup: CDR1 MGHRA, CDR2 YSYEKL. Trimming pared 1 base from V and 8 bases from J, leaving 21 bases between. The length of the CDR3 is 17 residues. This receptor was taken from a human donor with aplastic anemia. The sample consisted of sorted CD4+, CD8+, or CD8+CD57+ T cells (not recorded which) from PBMCs. This sequence joins TRBV4-1 and TRBJ2-1; D could derive from TRBD1 or TRBD2 (5 bases each). The CDR3 DNA is TGCGCCAGCAGCCAAGGGGACCAATCCTACAAATGGGATGAGCAGTTCTTC. It specifies CASSQGDQSYKWDEQFF.